The TCR beta chain under discussion was sequenced for a study of Graves' ophthalmopathy and Graves' hyperthyroidism. Findings and caveats of the study: A model of 13 signatures distinguished ophthalmopathy from stable hyperthyroidism at under 90% sensitivity and about 80% specificity.

The germline V gene has CDR1 SQVTM and CDR2 ANQGSEA. Trimming pared 6 bases from V and 1 base from J, leaving 9 bases between. The CDR3 covers 12 residues. Beta-chain TCR CDR3 regions were amplified from RNA transcripts. The first round was an RT-PCR with HTBI primers, and the second round was a multiplex PCR. TCRdb re-called the multiplex PCR reads with MiXCR, one entry per CDR3 protein. The data contain around 470,000 distinct CDR3 sequences, 13% to 15% of them singletons. This clonotype was observed a few times. Antigen unknown. A duration under 3 months, NOSPECS ≥4, CAS ≥3 and moderate-to-severe activity characterized the donors with ophthalmopathy. The PBMCs used were ones drawn from over 9.5 ml of fresh peripheral blood.

This sequence was found in a woman in her 30s with Graves' ophthalmopathy. The sequencing sample was made of blood. This chain connects TRBV29-1 to TRBJ1-1; D unresolved. The CDR3 DNA reads as TGCAGCGTCGAGATACAGAACACTGAAGCTTTCTTT. Protein sequence: CSVEIQNTEAFF.